These 10 T cell receptor beta chains were all obtained from the same sample, sequenced in a study of identical twins. Each CDR3 protein gets one entry after TCRdb re-called the 5' RACE reads with MiXCR. Of approximately 680,000 distinct CDR3 sequences in the sample, just over 7% were seen once. The same data also went into a second study, on yellow fever vaccine responses in identical twins.

Sequencing was performed on PBMCs. The receptors were gathered from a woman aged 18-29 years in good health.

This clonotype has just a few counts. The J gene is TRBJ2-3, the V gene TRBV11-1, with 16 bases identical to TRBD2. V lost 1 base to trimming and J lost 4 bases; unmatched junction nucleotides: 5. The CDR3 runs to 18 residues. Germline CDR1 and CDR2: SGHAT and FQDESV (reference sequence). CDR3 sequence: CASSLEGTSGGASDTQYF. Written as DNA, the CDR3 is TGTGCCAGCAGCTTAGAAGGGACTAGCGGGGGGGCATCAGATACGCAGTATTTT.

This clonotype came up many times. The chain couples TRBV4-1 to TRBJ1-1; the D gene is possibly TRBD1 (5 bases). V was clipped by 5 bases and J by 5 bases, with 15 bases between them. This CDR3 region has 14 residues. Germline CDR1 MGHRA, CDR2 YSYEKL. CDR3 nucleotides: TGCGCCAGCAGCGGGGCGACCGTTCGGACTGAAGCTTTCTTT. Amino acids: CASSGATVRTEAFF.

This clonotype was counted at least ten times. The chain has TRBV10-2 and TRBJ2-1, with D perhaps TRBD2 (6 bases). The CDR3 is made up of 14 amino acids. The germline V gene encodes CDR1 WSHSY and CDR2 SAAADI. Trimming took off 4 bases at V and 6 bases at J, with 13 bases between the two ends. The CDR3 here is CASSGEDFANEQFF. The CDR3, as DNA: TGCGCCAGCAGTGGGGAGGACTTCGCCAATGAGCAGTTCTTC.

In this sample, this clonotype turned up many times. In nucleotides, the CDR3 is TGTGCCAGCAGGCCTCCCCCGGGACAGAGCACAGATACGCAGTATTTT. It yields the protein CASRPPPGQSTDTQYF. The V gene is TRBV25-1, the J gene TRBJ2-3, with 7 nucleotides matching TRBD1. CDR1 and CDR2 (germline): MGHDK, SYGVNS. Losses at the gene ends were 6 bases for V and 0 bases for J; bases not matched to a gene: 9. The CDR3 covers 16 residues.

This clonotype was observed many times. The chain couples TRBV28 to TRBJ2-5; TRBD2 matches 9 bases. The trim removed 3 bases at V and 2 bases at J, leaving 7 bases unmatched. Germline loops: CDR1 MDHEN, CDR2 SYDVKM. This CDR3 spans 16 amino acids. The CDR3 protein is CASSLLVAGVQETQYF. For the CDR3, the DNA is TGTGCCAGCAGTTTGTTGGTAGCGGGGGTGCAAGAGACCCAGTACTTC.

The chain recombines TRBV20-1 with TRBJ2-5; weak D call: TRBD2 (6 bases). V dropped 5 bases and J dropped 9 bases, with 16 bases sitting between them. CDR3 length: 12 residues. CDR1 DFQATT and CDR2 SNEGSKA come from the germline V gene (reference sequence). This CDR3 is CSAGGTGVAQYF. CDR3 DNA: TGCAGTGCTGGCGGGACCGGTGTGGCCCAGTACTTC.

This clonotype was seen many times. V gene TRBV10-3 combines with J gene TRBJ2-1, with D unclear. CDR1 is ENHRY and CDR2 is SYGVKD in the germline V gene. This CDR3 has 11 amino acids. The V end lost 10 bases, the J end lost 7 bases, and 11 bases lay between the germline ends. CDR3 residues: CATRSNNEQFF. In DNA, the CDR3 is TGTGCCACCCGCTCAAATAATGAGCAGTTCTTC.

This clonotype has a count of ten or more. This chain connects TRBV3-1 to TRBJ2-4; D possibly corresponds to TRBD2 (6 bases). Germline lookup yields CDR1 LGHDT and CDR2 YNNKEL (reference sequence). With 6 bases removed from V and 3 bases from J, the gap between germline ends came to 15 bases. CDR3 size: 15 residues. CDR3 sequence: CASSSIAEHKNIQYF. In nucleotides, the CDR3 is TGTGCCAGCAGTTCTATAGCGGAGCACAAAAACATTCAGTACTTC.

This clonotype was counted a few times. The gene calls are TRBV18 and TRBJ2-3; TRBD2 matches at 10 bases. Germline V CDR1 and CDR2: KGHSH, LQKENI. CDR3 length equals 16 residues. The ends lost 6 bases at V and 6 bases at J; junction bases unmatched: 12. CDR3 DNA sequence: TGTGCCAGCTCCCCGAAGAGCGGGGGGGCCAGGGATACGCAGTATTTT. Its translation is CASSPKSGGARDTQYF.

Ten or more counts support this clonotype. This chain connects TRBV9 to TRBJ1-6, with TRBD1 identical over 9 bases. This CDR3 comprises 16 residues. Germline lookup yields CDR1 SGDLS and CDR2 YYNGEE. V dropped 0 bases and J dropped 9; count of bases not matched to a gene: 7. CDR3 bases: TGTGCCAGCAGCGTAGAACAGGACAGGGGAAGTTCACCCCTCCACTTT. This sequence encodes CASSVEQDRGSSPLHF.